Following are 26 T cell receptor beta chains from one sample sequenced in a study of blood T cells in healthy people across ages. Through a sample-barcoded 5' primer and a J-beta primer mix, a second PCR was run for roughly 7 to 11 cycles. One entry per CDR3 protein, called by TCRdb with MiXCR from the 5' RACE reads. The sample contains 1,500,000 or so distinct CDR3 sequences, approximately 59% of which appear only once. The sample comprised blood. These receptors all come from a man younger than 35 in good health.

This clonotype was recorded only once. The chain couples TRBV6-2 or TRBV6-3 to TRBJ1-5; D is uncertain. V lost 2 bases and J 0 bases, leaving 11 bases between the germline ends. The CDR3 runs to 16 residues. Per the germline V gene, CDR1 is MNHEY and CDR2 is SVGEGT. The CDR3 protein is CASSYKAPYSNQPQHF. The CDR3 DNA reads TGTGCCAGCAGTTACAAGGCTCCATATAGCAATCAGCCCCAGCATTTT.

This clonotype has just a few counts. The gene calls are TRBV20-1 and TRBJ1-6; D might be TRBD1 (5 bases). The germline V gene encodes CDR1 DFQATT and CDR2 SNEGSKA (reference sequence). The CDR3 is made up of 12 amino acids. Trimming shortened V by 0 bases and J by 11 bases, and 8 bases separated the two germline ends. Here the CDR3 DNA reads TGCAGTGCTAGAGACAGGGACCCACCCCTCCACTTT. The encoded protein is CSARDRDPPLHF.

This clonotype has just a few counts. V and J are TRBV5-1 and TRBJ1-2; D perhaps matches TRBD1 (5 bases). The CDR3 has 14 residues. The V and J ends lost 3 bases and 2 bases respectively, with 11 bases between them. CDR1 is SGHRS, CDR2 YFSETQ, per germline. Here the CDR3 DNA reads TGCGCCAGCAGCTCCAGTGGGGGAAACTATGGCTACACCTTC. It codes for CASSSSGGNYGYTF. Together with reference TRBV5-1 and TRBJ1-2, the CDR3 gives the full variable domain: KAGVTQTPRYLIKTRGQQVTLSCSPISGHRSVSWYQQTPGQGLQFLFEYFSETQRNKGNFPGRFSGRQFSNSRSEMNVSTLELGDSALYLCASSSSGGNYGYTFGSGTRLTVV.

Only a few counts were recorded for this clonotype. The CDR3 DNA reads as TGCGCCAGCAGCCAAGATTTAGACACCAACTATGGCTACACCTTC. Amino acids: CASSQDLDTNYGYTF. The chain couples TRBV4-3 to TRBJ1-2; D remains unclear. This CDR3 spans 15 amino acids. V was clipped by 0 bases and J by 2 bases, with 10 bases between them. Germline V gives CDR1 LGHNA, CDR2 YSLEER.

V usage is TRBV20-1 and J usage is TRBJ1-2; D might be TRBD1 (5 bases). Germline V lookup: CDR1 DFQATT, CDR2 SNEGSKA (reference sequence). CDR3 length: 13 amino acids. V lost 6 bases to trimming and J lost 2 bases, with 13 bases between them. As DNA, the CDR3 is TGCAGTGCCAAGGCGGCAGGGAACTATGGCTACACCTTC. Residues: CSAKAAGNYGYTF.

This clonotype turned up a few times. The chain joins TRBV20-1 to TRBJ2-7; D not resolved. Near its end, the DNA agrees better with TRBJ2-5, so the J call may be wrong. CDR1 DFQATT and CDR2 SNEGSKA come from the germline V gene (reference sequence). CDR3 length: 12 residues. The CDR3 is CSARAIKETQYF. In DNA form, the CDR3 reads TGCAGTGCTAGGGCCATAAAAGAGACCCAGTACTTC.

V and J are TRBV6-6 and TRBJ1-1, with TRBD1 as a possible D gene (5 bases). The CDR3 has 14 amino acids. Per germline, CDR1 MNHNY and CDR2 SVGAGI (reference sequence). The V and J ends lost 10 bases and 5 bases respectively, with 20 bases between them. The CDR3 region is CATNPAAEGTEAFF. CDR3 in DNA: TGTGCCACCAATCCCGCAGCCGAGGGGACTGAAGCTTTCTTT.

This clonotype showed up just a few times. This rearrangement joins TRBV20-1 to TRBJ2-5, with TRBD1 identical over 9 bases. In germline, CDR1 is DFQATT, CDR2 SNEGSKA (reference sequence). Trimming cost V 3 bases and J 3 bases; bases outside gene matches: 8. This CDR3 contains 15 residues. The chain's CDR3 is CSASPGTGTKETQYF. The DNA for the CDR3 is TGCAGTGCTAGTCCCGGGACAGGGACCAAAGAGACCCAGTACTTC.

The chain combines TRBV15 with TRBJ2-1; tentative D call: TRBD1 (6 bases). CDR1 and CDR2 (germline): LNHNV, YYDKDF (reference sequence). The V and J ends lost 0 bases and 8 bases respectively, with 11 bases between them. CDR3 size: 14 residues. CDR3 amino acids: CATSREEQGDEQFF. The CDR3 DNA sequence: TGTGCCACCAGCAGAGAAGAACAGGGTGATGAGCAGTTCTTC.

V usage is TRBV12-5 and J usage is TRBJ2-7; TRBD2 matches 9 bases. The length of the CDR3 is 15 residues. Germline V gene lookup returns CDR1 LGHNT and CDR2 FRNRAP. V gave up 3 bases and J gave up 2 bases; unmatched junction bases: 5. CDR3 DNA sequence: TGTGCTAGTGGTTTCCCGCTAGCGGGAACCTACGAGCAGTACTTC. As protein: CASGFPLAGTYEQYF.

The sample holds one count of this clonotype. The chain has TRBV12-3 or TRBV12-4 and TRBJ1-1, with D perhaps TRBD1 (6 bases). The CDR3 runs to 15 residues. V lost 7 bases and J lost 0, with 15 bases in between. Written as DNA, the CDR3 is TGTGCCAGCAAGTCGGTTAGGGGGATGAACACTGAAGCTTTCTTT. This codes for CASKSVRGMNTEAFF.

This clonotype was found a few times. The chain uses TRBV20-1 and TRBJ2-3, with TRBD2 matching 12 bases. The trim removed 3 bases at V and 4 bases at J, leaving 5 bases unmatched. The CDR3 runs to 15 residues. CDR1 and CDR2 from the germline V gene are DFQATT and SNEGSKA (reference sequence). CDR3 coding DNA: TGCAGTGCTAGCCTCGGGACTAGCGGGCCAGATACGCAGTATTTT. It codes for CSASLGTSGPDTQYF.

The chain has TRBV27 and TRBJ2-3; D is perhaps TRBD1 or TRBD2 (5 bases each). Deletions cut 2 bases from V and 6 bases from J, with 9 bases between. The CDR3 consists of 13 residues. Germline V gives CDR1 MNHEY, CDR2 SMNVEV (reference sequence). DNA of the CDR3: TGTGCCAGCAGTTTAATAGGGACGGATACGCAGTATTTT. This encodes CASSLIGTDTQYF.

The V gene is TRBV7-6, the J gene TRBJ2-7; D perhaps matches TRBD2 (6 bases). V was trimmed by 6 bases and J by 6 bases, leaving 21 bases between them. The germline V gene has CDR1 SGHVS and CDR2 FNYEAQ. CDR3 size: 15 residues. DNA for the CDR3: TGTGCCAGCAGTTCAATGGGGGGAAACGCACTCGAGCAGTACTTC. Translation gives CASSSMGGNALEQYF.

The chain has TRBV6-6 and TRBJ2-5, with D perhaps TRBD1 (6 bases). V shed 2 bases and J shed 5 bases, with 15 bases lying between them. Germline CDR1 MNHNY, CDR2 SVGAGI (reference sequence). CDR3 length: 15 amino acids. The DNA for the CDR3 is TGTGCCAGCAGTTACAGCTCAGGGGCAGTGGAGACCCAGTACTTC. Translated, it gives CASSYSSGAVETQYF.

This clonotype turned up a few times. The rearrangement joins TRBV7-9 to TRBJ1-1; D is unresolved. V shed 4 bases and J shed 8 bases, with 14 bases lying between them. Germline-derived CDR1 and CDR2 are SEHNR and FQNEAQ (reference sequence). The CDR3 totals 13 residues. The CDR3: CASSSEHGIEAFF. CDR3 coding DNA: TGTGCCAGCAGCTCAGAGCACGGCATCGAAGCTTTCTTT.

This clonotype was observed a handful of times. This rearrangement joins TRBV15 to TRBJ1-5; 7 positions agree with TRBD1. CDR3 length: 18 amino acids. J lost 2 bases, V lost 5 bases, and 15 bases had no gene match. Looked up from germline, CDR1 is LNHNV and CDR2 is YYDKDF (reference sequence). Here the CDR3 DNA reads TGTGCCACCAGCGGCAAACAGGGGCCGCTAAGGGGCAATCAGCCCCAGCATTTT. Translation: CATSGKQGPLRGNQPQHF.

The chain links TRBV20-1 to TRBJ2-3; the D is unclear. CDR1 is DFQATT, CDR2 SNEGSKA, per germline (reference sequence). The V end was cut by 4 bases, the J end by 1 base, with 9 bases between. This CDR3 region has 13 residues. In nucleotides, the CDR3 is TGCAGTGCTACATATGCAGGCACAGATACGCAGTATTTT. Translation: CSATYAGTDTQYF.

The chain couples TRBV3-1 to TRBJ2-5; the D gene could be TRBD1 or TRBD2 (6 bases each). V was cut by 4 bases and J by 1 base, with 13 bases left in between. CDR3 length: 15 residues. CDR1 LGHDT and CDR2 YNNKEL come from the germline V gene (reference sequence). In nucleotides, the CDR3 is TGTGCCAGCAGCCTACGGGGGCAACCCCAAGAGACCCAGTACTTC. Residues: CASSLRGQPQETQYF.

J is TRBJ2-5 and V is TRBV20-1, with TRBD1 matching over 11 bases. CDR3 size: 13 residues. Unmatched junction bases numbered 7, after V lost 7 bases and J lost 6 bases. The germline V gene has CDR1 DFQATT and CDR2 SNEGSKA (reference sequence). CDR3 residues: CSVRDRGVQTQYF. CDR3 sequence (DNA): TGCAGTGTCCGGGACAGGGGGGTTCAGACCCAGTACTTC.

This clonotype showed up just a few times. The chain employs TRBV12-3 or TRBV12-4 and TRBJ1-4; tentative D call: TRBD1 (5 bases). V was clipped by 4 bases and J by 8 bases, with 17 bases between them. The CDR3 totals 15 residues. Here the CDR3 reads CASSSQGQPGEKLFF. The DNA for the CDR3 is TGTGCCAGCAGTTCGCAGGGCCAACCGGGGGAAAAACTGTTTTTT.

The rearrangement joins TRBV4-1 to TRBJ2-1; no firm D call. This CDR3 has 12 amino acids. Trimming took off 3 bases at V and 4 bases at J, with 4 bases between the two ends. CDR1 and CDR2 (germline): MGHRA, YSYEKL. The DNA for the CDR3 is TGCGCCAGCAGCCACCTTTACAATGAGCAGTTCTTC. Amino acid sequence: CASSHLYNEQFF.

The rearrangement uses TRBV4-3 and TRBJ2-7, with a weak D call TRBD1 (5 bases). This CDR3 is 15 amino acids long. Germline CDR1 reads LGHNA; CDR2 reads YSLEER. V lost 1 base and J 3 bases, leaving 13 bases between the germline ends. The CDR3 coding sequence is TGCGCCAGCAGCCAAGCTCGAGACAGCTTCTACGAGCAGTACTTC. Its translation is CASSQARDSFYEQYF.

The genes are TRBV19 and TRBJ2-5, with a tentative D call TRBD2 (5 bases). With 7 bases removed from V and 3 bases from J, the gap between germline ends came to 21 bases. Looked up from germline, CDR1 is LNHDA and CDR2 is SQIVND (reference sequence). The length of the CDR3 is 16 residues. In DNA form, the CDR3 reads TGTGCCAGTACCCCGGGCGTCTGGACTGCTAAAGAGACCCAGTACTTC. This translates into CASTPGVWTAKETQYF.

The CDR3 nucleotides read TGCAGTGCCCCCCATTCGGATGAGCAGTTCTTC. Encoded protein: CSAPHSDEQFF. The V and J genes are TRBV20-1 and TRBJ2-1; D gene uncertain. The V end lost 6 bases, the J end lost 8 bases, and 11 bases lay between the germline ends. Germline V gives CDR1 DFQATT, CDR2 SNEGSKA (reference sequence). This CDR3 comprises 11 residues.

V and J are TRBV3-1 and TRBJ2-7; D remains ambiguous. The V end lost 1 base, the J end lost 2 bases, and 9 bases lay between the germline ends. The CDR3 spans 14 residues. Germline V lookup: CDR1 LGHDT, CDR2 YNNKEL (reference sequence). CDR3 sequence (DNA): TGTGCCAGCAGCCAAGGCCGGCTTGCCTACGAGCAGTACTTC. It yields the protein CASSQGRLAYEQYF.